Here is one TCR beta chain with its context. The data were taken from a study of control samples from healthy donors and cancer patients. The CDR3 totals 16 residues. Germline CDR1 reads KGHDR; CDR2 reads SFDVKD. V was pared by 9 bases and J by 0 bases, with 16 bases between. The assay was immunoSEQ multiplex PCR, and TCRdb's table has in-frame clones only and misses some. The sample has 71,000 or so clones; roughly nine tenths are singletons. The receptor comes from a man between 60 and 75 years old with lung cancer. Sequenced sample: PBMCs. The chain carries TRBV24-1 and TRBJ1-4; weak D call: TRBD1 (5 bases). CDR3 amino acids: CATVGPGPPTNEKLFF. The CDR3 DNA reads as TGTGCCACCGTAGGTCCAGGGCCACCAACTAATGAAAAACTGTTTTTT.